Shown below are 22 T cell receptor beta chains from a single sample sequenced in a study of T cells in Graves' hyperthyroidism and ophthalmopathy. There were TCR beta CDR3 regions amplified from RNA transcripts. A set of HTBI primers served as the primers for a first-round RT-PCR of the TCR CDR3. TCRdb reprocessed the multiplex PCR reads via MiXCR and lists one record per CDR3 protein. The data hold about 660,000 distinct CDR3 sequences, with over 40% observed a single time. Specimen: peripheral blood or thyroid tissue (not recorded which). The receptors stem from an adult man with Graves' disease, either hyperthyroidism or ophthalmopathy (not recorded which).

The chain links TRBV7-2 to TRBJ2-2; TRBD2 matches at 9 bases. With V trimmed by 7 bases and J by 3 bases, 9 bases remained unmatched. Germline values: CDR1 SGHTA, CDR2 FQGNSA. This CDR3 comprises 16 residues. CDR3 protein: CASNPSGRSDTGELFF. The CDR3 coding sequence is TGTGCCAGCAACCCGAGCGGGAGGTCGGACACCGGGGAGCTGTTTTTT.

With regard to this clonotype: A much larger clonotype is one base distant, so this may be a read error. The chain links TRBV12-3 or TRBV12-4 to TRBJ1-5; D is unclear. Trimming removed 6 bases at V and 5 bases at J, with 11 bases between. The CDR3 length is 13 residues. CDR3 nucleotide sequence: TGTGCCAGCAGCGCGCTTGGAGATCAGCCCCAGCATTTT. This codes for CASSALGDQPQHF.

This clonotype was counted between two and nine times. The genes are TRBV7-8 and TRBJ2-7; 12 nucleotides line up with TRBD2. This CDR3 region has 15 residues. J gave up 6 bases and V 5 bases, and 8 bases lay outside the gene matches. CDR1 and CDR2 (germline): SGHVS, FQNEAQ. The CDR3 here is CASSQDPSGRAEQYF. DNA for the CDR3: TGTGCCAGCAGCCAAGACCCTAGCGGGAGGGCCGAGCAGTACTTC. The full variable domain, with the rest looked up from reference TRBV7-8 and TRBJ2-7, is GAGVSQSPRYKVAKRGQDVALRCDPISGHVSLFWYQQALGQGPEFLTYFQNEAQLDKSGLPSDRFFAERPEGSVSTLKIQRTQQEDSAVYLCASSQDPSGRAEQYFGPGTRLTVT.

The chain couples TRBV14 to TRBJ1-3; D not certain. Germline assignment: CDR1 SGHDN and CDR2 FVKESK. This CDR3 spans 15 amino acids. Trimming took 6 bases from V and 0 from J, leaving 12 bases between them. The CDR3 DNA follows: TGTGCCAGCAGTCCCACAGCTTTCTCTGGAAACACCATATATTTT. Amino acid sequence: CASSPTAFSGNTIYF.

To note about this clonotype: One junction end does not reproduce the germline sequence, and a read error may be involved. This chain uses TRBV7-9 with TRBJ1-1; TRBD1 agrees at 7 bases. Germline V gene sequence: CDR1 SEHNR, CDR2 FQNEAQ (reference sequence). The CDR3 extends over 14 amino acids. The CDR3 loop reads CASSAGQRNTEASF. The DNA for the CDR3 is TGCGCCAGCAGCGCGGGACAGAGAAACACTGAAGCTTCCTTT.

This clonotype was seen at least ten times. CDR3 residues: CASSGGYRETQYF. Written as DNA, the CDR3 is TGTGCCAGCAGCGGGGGCTACCGAGAGACCCAGTACTTC. The rearrangement links TRBV7-2 to TRBJ2-5, with a possible D match to TRBD1 (6 bases). With 5 bases removed from V and 4 bases from J, the gap between germline ends came to 11 bases. The germline V gene encodes CDR1 SGHTA and CDR2 FQGNSA. The CDR3 sequence is 13 residues long.

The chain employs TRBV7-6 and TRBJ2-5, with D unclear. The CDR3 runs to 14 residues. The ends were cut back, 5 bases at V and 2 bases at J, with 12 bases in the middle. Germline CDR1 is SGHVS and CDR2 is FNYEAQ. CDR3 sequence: CASSVGIRQETQYF. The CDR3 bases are TGTGCCAGCAGCGTTGGCATCAGGCAAGAGACCCAGTACTTC.

The CDR3 here is CASRGEANTEAFF. The CDR3 nucleotides read TGTGCCAGCAGAGGTGAGGCGAACACTGAAGCTTTCTTT. The rearrangement links TRBV24-1 to TRBJ1-1, with unresolved D. CDR3 length equals 13 residues. Trimming pared 11 bases from V and 1 base from J, leaving 13 bases between. Germline V gene data show CDR1 as KGHDR and CDR2 as SFDVKD.

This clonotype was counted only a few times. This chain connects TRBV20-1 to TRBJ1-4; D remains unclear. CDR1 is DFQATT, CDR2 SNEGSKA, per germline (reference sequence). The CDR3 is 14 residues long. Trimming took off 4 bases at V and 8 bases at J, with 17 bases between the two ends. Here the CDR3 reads CSAKGAGRWEKLFF. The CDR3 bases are TGCAGTGCTAAGGGTGCTGGGAGATGGGAAAAACTGTTTTTT.

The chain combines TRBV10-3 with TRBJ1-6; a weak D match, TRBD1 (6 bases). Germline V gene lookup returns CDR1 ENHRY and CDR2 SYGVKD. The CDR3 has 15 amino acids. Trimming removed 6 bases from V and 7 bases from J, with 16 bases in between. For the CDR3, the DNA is TGTGCCATCAGCGCGAGTAGGGGGGCGAATTCACCCCTCCACTTT. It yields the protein CAISASRGANSPLHF.

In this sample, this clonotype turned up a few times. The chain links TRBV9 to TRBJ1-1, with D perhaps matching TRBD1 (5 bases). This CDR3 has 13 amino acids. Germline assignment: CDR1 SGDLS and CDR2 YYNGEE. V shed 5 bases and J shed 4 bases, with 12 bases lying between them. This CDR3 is CASRRDSSTEAFF. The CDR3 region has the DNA TGTGCCAGCAGACGGGACTCGAGCACTGAAGCTTTCTTT.

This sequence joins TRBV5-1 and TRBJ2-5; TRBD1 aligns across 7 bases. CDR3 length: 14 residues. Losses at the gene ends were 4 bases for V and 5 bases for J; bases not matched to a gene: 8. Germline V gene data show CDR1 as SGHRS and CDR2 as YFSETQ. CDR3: CASSGQEPGETQYF. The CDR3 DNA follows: TGCGCCAGCAGCGGACAGGAGCCTGGGGAGACCCAGTACTTC.

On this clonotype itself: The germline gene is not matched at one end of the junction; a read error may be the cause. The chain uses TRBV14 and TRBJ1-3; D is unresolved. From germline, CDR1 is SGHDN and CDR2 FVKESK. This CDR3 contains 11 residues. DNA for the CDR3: TGTGCCAGCAGCCTCCGAAACACCATATGTTTT. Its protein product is CASSLRNTICF.

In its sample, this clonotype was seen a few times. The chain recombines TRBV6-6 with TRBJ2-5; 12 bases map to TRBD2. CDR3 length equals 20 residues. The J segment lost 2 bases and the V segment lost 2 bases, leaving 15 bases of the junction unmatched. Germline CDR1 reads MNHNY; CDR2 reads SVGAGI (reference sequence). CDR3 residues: CASSYPRTSGEVKGQETQYF. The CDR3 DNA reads TGTGCCAGCAGTTACCCCAGGACTAGCGGGGAGGTGAAGGGGCAAGAGACCCAGTACTTC.

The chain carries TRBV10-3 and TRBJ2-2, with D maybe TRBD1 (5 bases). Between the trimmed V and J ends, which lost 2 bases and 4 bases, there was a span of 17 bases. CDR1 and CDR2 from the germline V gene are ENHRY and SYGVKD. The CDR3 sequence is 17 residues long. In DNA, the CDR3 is TGTGCCATCAGTGAGGGGTGGGGCAGCACGTCCACCGGGGAGCTGTTTTTT. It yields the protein CAISEGWGSTSTGELFF.

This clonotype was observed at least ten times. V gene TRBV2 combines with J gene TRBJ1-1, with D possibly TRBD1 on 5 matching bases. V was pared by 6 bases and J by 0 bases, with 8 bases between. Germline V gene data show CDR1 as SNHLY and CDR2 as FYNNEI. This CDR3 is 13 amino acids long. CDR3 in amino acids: CASRTAMNTEAFF. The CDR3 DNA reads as TGTGCCAGCAGGACAGCCATGAACACTGAAGCTTTCTTT.

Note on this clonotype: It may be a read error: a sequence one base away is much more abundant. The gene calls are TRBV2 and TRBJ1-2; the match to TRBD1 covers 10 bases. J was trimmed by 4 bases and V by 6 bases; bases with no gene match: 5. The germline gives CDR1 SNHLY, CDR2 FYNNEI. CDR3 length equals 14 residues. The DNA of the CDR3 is TGTGCCAGCAGCCAAGGGGACAGGGGCTATGGCTACACCTTC. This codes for CASSQGDRGYGYTF.

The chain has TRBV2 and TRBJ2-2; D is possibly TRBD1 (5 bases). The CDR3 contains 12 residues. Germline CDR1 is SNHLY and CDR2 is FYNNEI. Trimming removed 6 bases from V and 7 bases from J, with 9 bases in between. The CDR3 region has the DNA TGTGCCAGCAGCAGGGATTTCGGGGAGCTGTTTTTT. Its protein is CASSRDFGELFF.

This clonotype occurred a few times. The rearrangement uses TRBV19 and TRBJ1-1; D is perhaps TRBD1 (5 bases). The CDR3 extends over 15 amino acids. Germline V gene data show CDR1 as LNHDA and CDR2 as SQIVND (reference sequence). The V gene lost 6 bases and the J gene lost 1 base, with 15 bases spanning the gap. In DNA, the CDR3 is TGTGCCAGTAGCTCTTCAGGGTCCGGGAACACTGAAGCTTTCTTT. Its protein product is CASSSSGSGNTEAFF. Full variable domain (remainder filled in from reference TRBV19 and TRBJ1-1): DGGITQSPKYLFRKEGQNVTLSCEQNLNHDAMYWYRQDPGQGLRLIYYSQIVNDFQKGDIAEGYSVSREKKESFPLTVTSAQKNPTAFYLCASSSSGSGNTEAFFGQGTRLTVV.

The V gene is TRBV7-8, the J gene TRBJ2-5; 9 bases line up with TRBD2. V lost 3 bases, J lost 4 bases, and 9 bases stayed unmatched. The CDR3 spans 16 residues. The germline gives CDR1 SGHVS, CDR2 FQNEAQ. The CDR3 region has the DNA TGTGCCAGCAGCTTTCTAGCGGGGATGAATAGAGAGACCCAGTACTTC. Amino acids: CASSFLAGMNRETQYF.

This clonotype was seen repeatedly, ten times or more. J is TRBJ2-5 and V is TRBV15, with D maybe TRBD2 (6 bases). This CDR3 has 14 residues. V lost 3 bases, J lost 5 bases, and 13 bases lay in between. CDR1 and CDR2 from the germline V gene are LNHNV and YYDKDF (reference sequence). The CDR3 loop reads CATSSRGDSETQYF. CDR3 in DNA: TGTGCCACCAGCAGTCGAGGGGACTCCGAGACCCAGTACTTC.

CDR3 DNA: TGTGCCAGCATTGGACAGGGGGCGCCTGGCTACACCTTC. It translates to CASIGQGAPGYTF. V and J are TRBV6-5 and TRBJ1-2; 11 bases are shared with TRBD1. The CDR3 has 13 residues. V lost 7 bases, J lost 7 bases, and 5 bases stayed unmatched. Germline V CDR1 and CDR2: MNHEY, SVGAGI.